This TCR beta chain appears in the sequencing data of a study of blood T cells in healthy people across ages. General study results and limits: CMV infection status of these donors was not known.

Alongside a J-beta primer mix, a sample-barcoded 5' primer served in a second PCR lasting roughly 6 to 12 cycles. TCRdb reprocessed the 5' RACE reads via MiXCR and lists one record per CDR3 protein. Found here are 800,000 or so distinct CDR3 sequences, around 25% of them singletons; the top ten hold more than 3%. Germline CDR1 and CDR2: SGDLS and YYNGEE. Trimming left V 3 bases short and J 0 bases short, with 18 bases between. There are 18 residues in the CDR3. On this clonotype: Its antigen is not known.

This sample was shared with a second study, whose subject was T cells of mothers and their children. From that study: Sample barcodes and 2-4 random nucleotides came from the second PCR's M1S primer.

Sequencing was performed on blood. This TCR derives from a boy between 10 and 17 years old in good health. This rearrangement joins TRBV9 to TRBJ2-2; D ambiguous. The DNA of the CDR3 is TGTGCCAGCAGCGAGAGCCCCGAGGTGCTCACGAACACCGGGGAGCTGTTTTTT. Its translation: CASSESPEVLTNTGELFF.